Sequencing of this T cell receptor beta chain was carried out in a study of blood T cell repertoires in COVID-19 (dated by TCRdb to the early 2020s). Broadly, across the study: The collaborator samples originated in the United States, Italy and Spain and spanned the acute and convalescent phases of COVID-19. The material from the prospective study consisted of cDNA or gDNA derived from T cells, B-cell-depleted T cells, or PBMCs. Deeply sampled blood TCRbeta repertoires from subjects exposed to, actively infected with, or recovered from COVID-19 were included in the dataset. The repertoires were made available in a free public database intended to serve as a resource for research on the immune response to SARS-CoV-2. The samples were drawn from two sources: the first 160 participants of the ongoing ImmuneRACE study, and 1,200 or so subjects contributed by 6 global collaborators. The sample metadata nearly always contained a de-identified subject ID, COVID-19 status, age in years and sex. HLA class I and class II types, where available, came from metadata supplied by the sample provider rather than from assay-based typing.

Whole blood was collected in K2EDTA tubes by collaborating institutions according to the institutions' own protocols. For TCRbeta analysis, collaborators shipped samples as frozen whole blood, isolated PBMCs, or DNA extracted from either of those sample types. TCRbeta CDR3 regions were amplified from genomic DNA by means of the immunoSEQ Assay, a bias-controlled multiplex PCR. From the authors' description of their analysis: Within the assay, amplification of reference gene primers was used to estimate how many nucleated cells each sample contained. To quantify the absolute abundance of each unique TCRbeta CDR3 rearrangement, sequence reads were collapsed and filtered. Productive Simpson clonality was computed per sample as the square root of Simpson's diversity index over productive rearrangements. Held by TCRdb, this immuneACCESS table contains in-frame sequences only and omits some clones. Under half of the omission traces to an unresolved V gene where checked; the cause of the rest is unknown. V, J and clone size reflect that table, while D and trimming were determined from the DNA. The sample table contains around 110,000 clones; only one count was recorded for over 65% of them. Approximately 2.5% of the sample is taken by the ten largest.

The study at large found these results: The quantity of clinical and demographic metadata differed by source and by participant and was supplied without curation.

About this clone itself: What antigen it recognizes has not been identified. Within one base of it there is no much larger clone, and no base qualities were kept. Within the sample, other DNA sequences also encode this same CDR3.

The TCR originated in a man under 40 with acute or convalescent COVID-19. The sample taken for sequencing was peripheral blood.

The DNA reads as follows: TGCGCCAGCAGCTTGGCCAGCCAAGAGACCCAGTACTTC. It translates as CASSLASQETQYF. The V gene is TRBV5-1 and the J gene is TRBJ2-5, with no D gene named confidently. The germline V gene provides CDR1 SGHRS and CDR2 YFSETQ. Counted from cysteine to phenylalanine, this CDR3 has 13 amino acids. Only the CDR3 DNA is retained, 39 bases long and in frame from the first base. Cut back by 0 bases and 1 base, the V and J ends lie 4 bases apart.